This TCR beta chain was recorded in a study of shared clonotypes between healthy human individuals. With 4 bases clipped from V and 3 bases from J, the junction kept 5 bases outside the gene matches. Per the germline V gene, CDR1 is SGHNT and CDR2 is YYREEE (reference sequence). This CDR3 region has 16 residues. The repertoire was sequenced with immunoSEQ multiplex PCR; TCRdb's copy has only in-frame clones and lacks some. The table has about 1.1 million clones, around 78% seen once; the top ten hold roughly 0.65%. The chain uses TRBV5-4 and TRBJ2-1, with 12 bases fitting TRBD2. The sequence was obtained from a man aged 18-30 years in good health. Some clones in this sample may be carry-over from other donors' samples. Sequencing was performed on memory CD4+ T cells from PBMCs. Subset reported: CD45RA-negative fraction. The CDR3 protein is CASSHPGLAGYNEQFF. The CDR3 DNA reads TGTGCCAGCAGCCACCCGGGACTAGCGGGCTACAATGAGCAGTTCTTC. The entire variable domain, with the rest obtained from reference TRBV5-4 and TRBJ2-1, is as follows: ETGVTQSPTHLIKTRGQQVTLRCSSQSGHNTVSWYQQALGQGPQFIFQYYREEENGRGNFPPRFSGLQFPNYSSELNVNALELDDSALYLCASSHPGLAGYNEQFFGPGTRLTVL.